This T cell receptor beta chain stems from a study of blood T cell repertoires in COVID-19. Methods used by the authors: Estimated nucleated cell counts came from reference gene primer amplification. Profiled with immunoSEQ multiplex PCR; TCRdb holds only in-frame clones, not every one. V and J calls plus clone size are reproduced from that table; the DNA served to infer D and trimming. The repertoire holds about 240,000 clones, around four fifths seen once, with approximately 1.8% in the top ten. Germline CDR1 reads SGDLS; CDR2 reads YYNGEE. The CDR3 runs 14 residues. Trimming removed 7 bases from V and 1 base from J; junction bases left unmatched: 6.

The V gene is TRBV9, the J gene TRBJ2-3; TRBD2 matches at 7 bases. Sequencing was done on a sample of peripheral blood. This receptor was obtained from a man aged 25-40 years who had recovered from COVID-19. The DNA of the CDR3 is TGTGCCAGCGGTGAACGGGGGGGCACAGATACGCAGTATTTT. Translated, it gives CASGERGGTDTQYF.